A single sample is the source of the 7 T cell receptor beta chains below, sequenced in a study of cytomegalovirus exposure and HLA in healthy donors. Both 60 Vbeta primers and 13 Jbeta primers went into the PCR. Clones were sequenced by immunoSEQ multiplex PCR, and TCRdb holds only the in-frame ones, with some missing. The table has approximately 150,000 clones, 65% to 70% seen once; the top ten hold roughly a tenth. The sequenced sample was PBMCs. The receptors shown here come from a man under 40 in good health and CMV-seropositive.

The chain uses TRBV7-9 and TRBJ2-5; TRBD2 agrees at 7 bases. CDR1 SEHNR and CDR2 FQNEAQ come from the germline V gene (reference sequence). The CDR3 extends over 13 amino acids. The V gene end was trimmed by 5 bases and the J gene end by 6 bases; junction bases not matched to a gene: 6. The DNA of the CDR3 is TGTGCCAGCAGCCGCGGGAGTTTGAAGACCCAGTACTTC. Its translation is CASSRGSLKTQYF.

The rearrangement uses TRBV7-6 and TRBJ2-3, with D perhaps matching TRBD2 (5 bases). V lost 5 bases, J lost 5 bases, and 17 bases lay in between. Germline loops: CDR1 SGHVS, CDR2 FNYEAQ. This CDR3 has 15 residues. Written as DNA, the CDR3 is TGTGCCAGCAGCCACCCTCCCGAGGGATTAGATACGCAGTATTTT. It codes for CASSHPPEGLDTQYF. The variable domain in full, completed from reference TRBV7-6 and TRBJ2-3, reads GAGVSQSPRYKVTKRGQDVALRCDPISGHVSLYWYRQALGQGPEFLTYFNYEAQQDKSGLPNDRFSAERPEGSISTLTIQRTEQRDSAMYRCASSHPPEGLDTQYFGPGTRLTVL.

V usage is TRBV7-9 and J usage is TRBJ1-1; D is uncertain. With 4 bases removed from V and 1 base from J, the gap between germline ends came to 7 bases. The CDR3 loop spans 13 amino acids. CDR1 is SEHNR, CDR2 FQNEAQ, per germline (reference sequence). The CDR3 sequence is CASSSAENTEAFF. The CDR3 DNA reads TGTGCCAGCAGCTCTGCAGAGAACACTGAAGCTTTCTTT.

The rearrangement joins TRBV6-5 to TRBJ1-1; 8 bases line up with TRBD1. The CDR3 extends over 14 amino acids. Germline-derived CDR1 and CDR2 are MNHEY and SVGAGI. Losses at the gene ends were 5 bases for V and 4 bases for J; bases not matched to a gene: 6. CDR3 region: CASSLQGAGTEAFF. The CDR3 coding sequence is TGTGCCAGCAGTCTCCAGGGGGCAGGCACTGAAGCTTTCTTT.

This clone was counted a single time. The rearrangement uses TRBV6-6 and TRBJ2-5, with TRBD1 matching 12 bases. The CDR3 loop spans 15 amino acids. Germline-derived CDR1 and CDR2 are MNHNY and SVGAGI (reference sequence). J gave up 1 base and V 5 bases, and 2 bases lay outside the gene matches. CDR3 DNA: TGTGCCAGCAGTCGGGACAGGGGGCCCCAAGAGACCCAGTACTTC. It specifies CASSRDRGPQETQYF.

The J gene is TRBJ2-2, the V gene TRBV27; D is perhaps TRBD1 (5 bases). V lost 6 bases and J 7 bases, leaving 6 bases between the germline ends. The CDR3 loop spans 11 amino acids. Germline V gives CDR1 MNHEY, CDR2 SMNVEV (reference sequence). The CDR3: CASRDIGELFF. CDR3 in DNA: TGTGCCAGCAGGGACATCGGGGAGCTGTTTTTT.

This chain joins TRBV2 and TRBJ1-6, with 11 bases identical to TRBD1. Trimming removed 5 bases from V and 12 bases from J; junction bases left unmatched: 6. The CDR3 has 14 residues. CDR1 is SNHLY, CDR2 FYNNEI, per germline. Written as DNA, the CDR3 is TGTGCCAGCAGTTCCCGGGACAGGGGGGAACCCCTCCACTTT. Translating it yields CASSSRDRGEPLHF.